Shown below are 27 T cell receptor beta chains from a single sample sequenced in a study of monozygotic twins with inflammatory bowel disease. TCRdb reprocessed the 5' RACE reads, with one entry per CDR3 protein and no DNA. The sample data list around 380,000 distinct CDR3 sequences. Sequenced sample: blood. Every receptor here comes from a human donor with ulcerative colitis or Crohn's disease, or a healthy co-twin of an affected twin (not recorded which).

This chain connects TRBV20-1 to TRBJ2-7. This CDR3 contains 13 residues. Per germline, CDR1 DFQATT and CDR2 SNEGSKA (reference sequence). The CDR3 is CSARDRAPYEQYF.

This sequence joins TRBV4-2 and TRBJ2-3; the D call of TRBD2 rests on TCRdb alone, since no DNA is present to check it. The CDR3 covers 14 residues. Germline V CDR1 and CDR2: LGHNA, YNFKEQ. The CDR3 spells CASSQERAGDTHYF.

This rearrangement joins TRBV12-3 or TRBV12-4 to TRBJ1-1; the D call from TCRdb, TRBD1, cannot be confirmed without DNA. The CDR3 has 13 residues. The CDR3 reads CASRRDSYTEAFF.

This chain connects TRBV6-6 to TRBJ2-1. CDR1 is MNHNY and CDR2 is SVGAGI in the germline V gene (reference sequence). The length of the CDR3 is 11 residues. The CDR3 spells CASSADNEQFF.

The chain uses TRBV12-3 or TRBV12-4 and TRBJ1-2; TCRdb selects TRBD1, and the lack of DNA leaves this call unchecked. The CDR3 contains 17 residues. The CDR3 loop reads CASSTGTGGVIGYGYTF.

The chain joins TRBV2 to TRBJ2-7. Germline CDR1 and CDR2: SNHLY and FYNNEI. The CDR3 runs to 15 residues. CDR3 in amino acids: CASSDGQPMPYEQYF.

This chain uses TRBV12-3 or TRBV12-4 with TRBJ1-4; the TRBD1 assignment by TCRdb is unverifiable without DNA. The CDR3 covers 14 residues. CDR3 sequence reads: CASSFLTGGEKLFF.

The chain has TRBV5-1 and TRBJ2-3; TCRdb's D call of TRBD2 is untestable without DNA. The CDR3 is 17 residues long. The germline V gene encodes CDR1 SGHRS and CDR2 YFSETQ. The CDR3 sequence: CASSLAGPPVRTDTQYF.

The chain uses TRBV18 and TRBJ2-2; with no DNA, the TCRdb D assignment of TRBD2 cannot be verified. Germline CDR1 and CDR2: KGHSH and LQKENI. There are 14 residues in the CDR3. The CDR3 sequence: CASSPEGTTGELFF.

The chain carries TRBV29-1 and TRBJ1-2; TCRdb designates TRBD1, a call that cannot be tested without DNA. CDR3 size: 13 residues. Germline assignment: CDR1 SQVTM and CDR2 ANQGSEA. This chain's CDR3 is CSATPGVLYGYTF.

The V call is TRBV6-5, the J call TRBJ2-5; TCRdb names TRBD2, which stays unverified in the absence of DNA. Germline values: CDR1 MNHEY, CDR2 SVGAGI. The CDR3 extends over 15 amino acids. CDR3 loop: CASSWPSEGGETQYF.

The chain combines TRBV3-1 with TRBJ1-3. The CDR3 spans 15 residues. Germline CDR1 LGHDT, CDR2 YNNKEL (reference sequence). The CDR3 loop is CASSQDSNSGNTIYF.

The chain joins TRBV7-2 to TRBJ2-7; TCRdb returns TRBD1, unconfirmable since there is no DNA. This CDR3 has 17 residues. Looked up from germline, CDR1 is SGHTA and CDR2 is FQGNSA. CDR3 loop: CASSLDLSLGAIYEQYF.

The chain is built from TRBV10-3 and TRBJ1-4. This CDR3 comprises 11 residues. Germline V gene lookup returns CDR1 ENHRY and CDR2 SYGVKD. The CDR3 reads CATFSNEKLFF.

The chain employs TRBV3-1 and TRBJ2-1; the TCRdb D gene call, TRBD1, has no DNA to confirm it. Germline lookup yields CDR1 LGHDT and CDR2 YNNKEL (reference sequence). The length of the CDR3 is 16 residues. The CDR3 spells CASSQEGATGTNEQFF.

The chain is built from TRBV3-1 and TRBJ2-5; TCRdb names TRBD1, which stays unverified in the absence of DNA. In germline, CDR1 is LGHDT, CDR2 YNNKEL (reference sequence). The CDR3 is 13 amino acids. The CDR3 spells CASSDPGPETQYF.

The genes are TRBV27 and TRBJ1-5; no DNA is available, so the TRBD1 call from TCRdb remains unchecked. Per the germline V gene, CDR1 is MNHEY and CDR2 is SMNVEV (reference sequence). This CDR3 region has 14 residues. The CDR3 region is CASSKGGRNQPQHF.

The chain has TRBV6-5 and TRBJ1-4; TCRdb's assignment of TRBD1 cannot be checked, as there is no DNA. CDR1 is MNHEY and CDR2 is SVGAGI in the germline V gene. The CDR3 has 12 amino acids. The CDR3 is CASSRDREKLFF.

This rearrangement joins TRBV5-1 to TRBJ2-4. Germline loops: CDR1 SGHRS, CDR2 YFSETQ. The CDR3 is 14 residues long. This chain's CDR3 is CASSLDGSKNIQYF.

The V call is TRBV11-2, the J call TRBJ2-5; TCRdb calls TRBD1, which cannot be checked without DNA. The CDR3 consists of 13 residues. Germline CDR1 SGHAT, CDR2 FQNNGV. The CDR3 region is CASSEGQGKTQYF.

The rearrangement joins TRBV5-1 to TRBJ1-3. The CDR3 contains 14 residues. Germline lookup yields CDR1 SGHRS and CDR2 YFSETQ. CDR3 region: CASSAGGSGNTIYF.

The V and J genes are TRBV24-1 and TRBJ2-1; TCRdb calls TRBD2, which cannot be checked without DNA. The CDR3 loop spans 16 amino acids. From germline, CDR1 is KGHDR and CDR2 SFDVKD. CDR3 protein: CATSGSGTSGADEQFF.

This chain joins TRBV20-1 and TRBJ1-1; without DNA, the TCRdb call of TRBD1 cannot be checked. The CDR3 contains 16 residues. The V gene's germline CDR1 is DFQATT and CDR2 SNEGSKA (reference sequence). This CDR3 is CSARGPDSWASTEAFF.

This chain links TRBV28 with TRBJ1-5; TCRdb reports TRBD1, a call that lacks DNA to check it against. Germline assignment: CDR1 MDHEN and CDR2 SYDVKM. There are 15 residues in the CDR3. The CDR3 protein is CASSDMTGVIQPQHF.

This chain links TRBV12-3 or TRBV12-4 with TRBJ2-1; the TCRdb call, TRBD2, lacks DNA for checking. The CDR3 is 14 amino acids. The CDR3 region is CASRGLAGLNEQFF.

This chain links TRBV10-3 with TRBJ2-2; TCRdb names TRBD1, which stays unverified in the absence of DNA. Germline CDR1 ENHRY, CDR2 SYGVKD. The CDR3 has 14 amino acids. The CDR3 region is CAINERGSSGELFF.

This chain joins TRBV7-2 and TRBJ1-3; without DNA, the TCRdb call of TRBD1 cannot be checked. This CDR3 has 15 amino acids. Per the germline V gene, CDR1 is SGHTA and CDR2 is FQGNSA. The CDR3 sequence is CASSLRGPSGNTIYF.